This paragraph covers one T cell receptor (beta chain) sequence. The data derive from a study of Ad26.COV2.S vaccination and SARS-CoV-2 variants. For the study at large: Donor was one of the participants in the Ad26.COV2.S arm of the COV1001 trial. Ad26.COV2.S given intramuscularly, once or twice 56 days apart.

The sample's treatment: some 20 received Ad26.COV2.S at low or high dose, single or two shots; 5 received placebo; per-sample allocation not given. Collection of the samples took place on day 63 after the first injection of vaccine or placebo. The CDR3 spans 15 residues. The germline V gene has CDR1 SGHAT and CDR2 FQNNGV. With V trimmed by 6 bases and J by 1 base, 7 bases remained unmatched. Profiling relied on immunoSEQ multiplex PCR, and the TCRdb table lists in-frame clones only, not all of them. The sample holds roughly 300,000 clones, 85% to 90% seen once. This sequence joins TRBV11-2 and TRBJ2-7; TRBD2 matches at 9 bases. The sample was peripheral blood, taken in a trial of Ad26.COV2.S vaccine versus placebo. This TCR was recovered from a person between 18 and 59 years old who received the Ad26.COV2.S COVID-19 vaccine or a placebo. In nucleotides, the CDR3 is TGTGCCAGCAGGACTAGCGGCCGTCAATCCTACGAGCAGTACTTC. Translation: CASRTSGRQSYEQYF.